The TCR beta chain under discussion was sequenced for a study of blood T cell repertoires in COVID-19. As for the study in general: Acute and convalescent COVID-19 samples came from the United States, Italy and Spain. The cDNA or gDNA used as material had been derived from T cells, B-cell-depleted T cells, or PBMCs.

Original methodology: Amplification of reference gene primers provided the estimated nucleated cell counts. Sequencing was performed with immunoSEQ multiplex PCR; in TCRdb, only in-frame clones are kept and a portion is missing. The DNA gave D and trimming, while V, J and clone size come from that table. The data show about 140,000 clones, 81% seen once. Germline V lookup: CDR1 DFQATT, CDR2 SNEGSKA (reference sequence). CDR3 length equals 21 residues. Trimming at V came to 3 bases and at J to 2 bases, leaving 25 bases not matched to a gene. The chain has TRBV20-1 and TRBJ2-7; 10 bases agree with TRBD2. The sequence came from a human donor in a cohort sampled during active COVID-19. Sample: peripheral blood. CDR3 sequence reads: CSASVASGRRGGGRYPYEQYF. CDR3 bases: TGCAGTGCTAGTGTGGCTAGCGGGAGACGAGGGGGGGGACGGTACCCCTACGAGCAGTACTTC.